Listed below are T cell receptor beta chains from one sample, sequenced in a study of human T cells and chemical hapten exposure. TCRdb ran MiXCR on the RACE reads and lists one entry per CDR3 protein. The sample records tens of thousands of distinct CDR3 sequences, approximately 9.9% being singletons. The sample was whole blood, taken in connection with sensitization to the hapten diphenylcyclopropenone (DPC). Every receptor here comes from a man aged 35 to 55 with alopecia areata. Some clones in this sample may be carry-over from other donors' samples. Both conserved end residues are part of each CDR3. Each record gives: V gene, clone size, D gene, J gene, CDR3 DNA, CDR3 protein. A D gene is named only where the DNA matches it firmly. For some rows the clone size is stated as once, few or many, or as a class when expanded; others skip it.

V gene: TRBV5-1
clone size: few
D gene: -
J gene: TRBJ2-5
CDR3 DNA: TGCGCCAGCAGCTTCTCCCTAGCGCTCGAGACCCAGTACTTC
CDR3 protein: CASSFSLALETQYF

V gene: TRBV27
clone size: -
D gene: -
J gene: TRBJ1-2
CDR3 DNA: TGTGCCAGCAGTTTTATGTGGACGGGGGGGGCGCGGGACTATGGCTACACCTTC
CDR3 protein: CASSFMWTGGARDYGYTF

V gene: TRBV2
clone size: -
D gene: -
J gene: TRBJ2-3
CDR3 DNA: TGTGCCAGCAGTCCCGGCGGGATAAGCACAGATACGCAGTATTTT
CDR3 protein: CASSPGGISTDTQYF

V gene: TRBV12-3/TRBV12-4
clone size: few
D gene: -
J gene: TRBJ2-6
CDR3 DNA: TGTGCCAGCAGTCCGGGTAACTCTGGGGCCAACGTCCTGACTTTC
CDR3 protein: CASSPGNSGANVLTF

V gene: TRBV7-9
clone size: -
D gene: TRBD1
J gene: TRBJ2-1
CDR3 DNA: TGTGCCAGCAGCACCCTGACAGGGGCGCGGGGCAATGAGCAGTTCTTC
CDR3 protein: CASSTLTGARGNEQFF

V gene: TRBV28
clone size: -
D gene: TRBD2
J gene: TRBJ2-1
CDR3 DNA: TGTGCCAGCAGTGGGCGGGGGATTTACAATGAGCAGTTCTTC
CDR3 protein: CASSGRGIYNEQFF

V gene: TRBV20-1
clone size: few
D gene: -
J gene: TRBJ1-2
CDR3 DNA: TGCAGTGCTAGGGGGTCACACTATGGCTACACCTTC
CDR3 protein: CSARGSHYGYTF

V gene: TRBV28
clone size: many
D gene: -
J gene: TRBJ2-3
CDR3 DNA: TGTGCCAGCAAGGTGTCTAGAGCTACAGATACGCAGTATTTT
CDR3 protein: CASKVSRATDTQYF

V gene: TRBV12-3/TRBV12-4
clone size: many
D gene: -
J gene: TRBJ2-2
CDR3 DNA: TGTGCCAGCAGTTTAGCACGAGGCGGGTTGAACACCGGGGAGCTGTTTTTT
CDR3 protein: CASSLARGGLNTGELFF

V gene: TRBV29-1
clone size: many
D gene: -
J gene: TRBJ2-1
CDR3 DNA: TGCAGCGTCGCCTACAGGATAGGAGAGCAGTTCTTC
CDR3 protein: CSVAYRIGEQFF

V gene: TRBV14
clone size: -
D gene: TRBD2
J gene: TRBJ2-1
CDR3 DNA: TGTGCCAGCAGCCCTATAGCGGGGTTAAATGAGCAGTTCTTC
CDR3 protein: CASSPIAGLNEQFF

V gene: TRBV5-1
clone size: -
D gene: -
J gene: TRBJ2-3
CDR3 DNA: TGCGCCAGCAGCTCGACTAGTATGCCAGATACGCAGTATTTT
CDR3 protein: CASSSTSMPDTQYF

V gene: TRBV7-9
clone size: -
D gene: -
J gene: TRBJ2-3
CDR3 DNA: TGTGCCAGCGGATTGGCTAGCGGCACAGATACGCAGTATTTT
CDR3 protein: CASGLASGTDTQYF

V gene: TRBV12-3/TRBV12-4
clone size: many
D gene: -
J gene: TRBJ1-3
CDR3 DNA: TGTGCCAGCAGTTACAGCGGAAACACCATATATTTT
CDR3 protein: CASSYSGNTIYF

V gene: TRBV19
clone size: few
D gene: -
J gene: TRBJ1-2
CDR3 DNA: TGTGCCAGTCTCGGTCGAGGCTACACCTTC
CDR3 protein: CASLGRGYTF